The 32 T cell receptor beta chains below were found in one sample sequenced in a study of blood T cell repertoires in COVID-19. Assay used: immunoSEQ multiplex PCR; TCRdb lists only in-frame clones, some missing. The sample yields some 350,000 clones, about 89% seen once. The sequencing input was peripheral blood. The receptors here all came from a woman aged 25 to 39 with COVID-19, enrolled during active disease.

This CDR3 reads CASSGWSGTSGRADGELFF. The CDR3 nucleotides read TGTGCCAGCAGTGGCTGGAGTGGGACTAGCGGGAGGGCCGACGGGGAGCTGTTTTTT. The chain combines TRBV27 with TRBJ2-2, with 16 bases lining up with TRBD2. J was trimmed by 7 bases and V by 5 bases; bases with no gene match: 13. Germline V gene data show CDR1 as MNHEY and CDR2 as SMNVEV (reference sequence). The CDR3 is 19 amino acids.

The DNA for the CDR3 is TGTGCCAGCAGCAAACCGGGACAGGGGACCTACGAGCAGTACTTC. It specifies CASSKPGQGTYEQYF. The chain carries TRBV6-2 or TRBV6-3 and TRBJ2-7; 10 nucleotides match TRBD1. Germline V gives CDR1 MNHEY, CDR2 SVGEGT. The trim removed 6 bases at V and 2 bases at J, leaving 7 bases unmatched. CDR3 length equals 15 residues.

This clone has just one count. V and J are TRBV19 and TRBJ1-5, with a possible D match to TRBD1 (5 bases). V lost 6 bases to trimming and J lost 1 base, with 13 bases between them. This CDR3 is built from 15 residues. Germline assignment: CDR1 LNHDA and CDR2 SQIVND (reference sequence). The CDR3 nucleotides are TGTGCCAGTAGATCATCCGGGGGGAGCAATCAGCCCCAGCATTTT. Protein sequence: CASRSSGGSNQPQHF.

This chain links TRBV11-1 with TRBJ2-5; TRBD1 matches at 10 bases. The length of the CDR3 is 14 residues. Germline CDR1 reads SGHAT; CDR2 reads FQDESV (reference sequence). V lost 5 bases and J lost 4; bases outside the gene matches: 4. The CDR3 protein is CASSIRTGGETQYF. The CDR3, as DNA: TGTGCCAGCAGCATACGGACAGGGGGAGAGACCCAGTACTTC. Filled out from reference TRBV11-1 and TRBJ2-5, the complete variable domain reads EAEVAQSPRYKITEKSQAVAFWCDPISGHATLYWYRQILGQGPELLVQFQDESVVDDSQLPKDRFSAERLKGVDSTLKIQPAELGDSAMYLCASSIRTGGETQYFGPGTRLLVL.

V usage is TRBV11-2 and J usage is TRBJ2-1, with D hard to call. Germline V gives CDR1 SGHAT, CDR2 FQNNGV. The V gene lost 1 base and the J gene lost 6 bases, with 7 bases spanning the gap. The CDR3 has 13 amino acids. The CDR3 DNA reads as TGTGCCAGCAGCTTAGGGAGTAGCAATGAGCAGTTCTTC. It is translated as CASSLGSSNEQFF.

The gene calls are TRBV7-6 and TRBJ2-2; 11 bases map to TRBD1. Germline CDR1 is SGHVS and CDR2 is FNYEAQ. The CDR3 is 17 residues long. Trimming took 2 bases from V and 3 from J; bases not matched to a gene: 5. CDR3 loop: CASSLRGQGAHTGELFF. The CDR3 DNA is TGTGCCAGCAGCTTAAGAGGACAGGGGGCACACACCGGGGAGCTGTTTTTT.

The chain employs TRBV11-3 and TRBJ1-6; TRBD1 matches 12 bases. Germline V gives CDR1 SGHNT, CDR2 YENEEA. V shed 4 bases and J 9 bases; nucleotides not matched to a gene: 7. CDR3 length equals 16 residues. The DNA for the CDR3 is TGTGCCAGCAGCTCACCGGGACAGGGGGCTACTTCACCCCTCCACTTT. Its translation: CASSSPGQGATSPLHF.

This chain joins TRBV27 and TRBJ1-2; TRBD1 matches 8 bases. The CDR3 consists of 15 residues. Germline CDR1 reads MNHEY; CDR2 reads SMNVEV (reference sequence). V was pared by 0 bases and J by 7 bases, with 7 bases of the junction left unmatched. CDR3 in amino acids: CASSLSTGDFFGYTF. Here the CDR3 DNA reads TGTGCCAGCAGTTTATCGACAGGGGATTTTTTTGGCTACACCTTC.

J is TRBJ2-1 and V is TRBV15; the D gene is possibly TRBD2 (6 bases). CDR1 is LNHNV, CDR2 YYDKDF, per germline (reference sequence). V shed 1 base and J shed 2 bases, with 6 bases lying between them. This CDR3 has 14 residues. This CDR3 reads CATSRAGAYNEQFF. CDR3 DNA: TGTGCCACCAGCAGAGCGGGGGCCTACAATGAGCAGTTCTTC.

J is TRBJ2-1 and V is TRBV5-5, with 7 positions matching TRBD2. The CDR3 totals 16 residues. Trimming removed 4 bases from V and 7 bases from J; junction bases left unmatched: 14. CDR1 SGHKS and CDR2 YYEKEE come from the germline V gene (reference sequence). The CDR3 loop reads CASSPSAGPTGNEQFF. In DNA, the CDR3 is TGTGCCAGCAGCCCGTCAGCGGGACCCACCGGTAATGAGCAGTTCTTC.

This chain uses TRBV23-1 with TRBJ2-3; D might be TRBD2 (5 bases). TRBV23-1 has ORF status, its function being uncertain. Trimming removed 2 bases from V and 0 bases from J, with 15 bases in between. The CDR3 sequence is 17 residues long. The CDR3 coding sequence is TGCGCCAGCAGTCAACCCGCCCACCTAGCTAGCACAGATACGCAGTATTTT. Protein: CASSQPAHLASTDTQYF.

The chain uses TRBV10-3 and TRBJ1-1; 7 bases match TRBD1. V lost 4 bases and J lost 5; bases outside the gene matches: 10. The CDR3 has 15 amino acids. Germline V gene lookup returns CDR1 ENHRY and CDR2 SYGVKD. CDR3 nucleotide sequence: TGTGCCATCAGTGTAACCTCTGAGACAGGGACTGAAGCTTTCTTT. It encodes CAISVTSETGTEAFF.

This chain connects TRBV7-9 to TRBJ2-5, with unresolved D. The CDR3 is 12 amino acids. Germline values: CDR1 SEHNR, CDR2 FQNEAQ (reference sequence). Trimming took 7 bases from V and 5 from J, leaving 11 bases between them. This chain's CDR3 is CASTSVFETQYF. CDR3 nucleotide sequence: TGTGCCAGCACCTCGGTCTTCGAGACCCAGTACTTC.

The chain recombines TRBV24-1 with TRBJ1-1; D unclear. The germline CDR1 and CDR2 sequences are KGHDR and SFDVKD. Trimming pared 2 bases from V and 1 base from J, leaving 10 bases between. The CDR3 spans 15 residues. The CDR3 region is CATSDSPPGNTEAFF. The CDR3 region has the DNA TGTGCCACCAGTGATTCCCCCCCGGGGAACACTGAAGCTTTCTTT.

This clone was found a few times. This rearrangement joins TRBV10-3 to TRBJ1-3; D gene ambiguous. The V end was cut by 0 bases, the J end by 4 bases, with 7 bases between. CDR1 is ENHRY, CDR2 SYGVKD, per germline. The CDR3 has 14 amino acids. DNA of the CDR3: TGTGCCATCAGTGAGTCAACAGCAGGAAACACCATATATTTT. Its protein product is CAISESTAGNTIYF.

The V call is TRBV3-1 (or the pseudogene TRBV3-2), the J call TRBJ1-1; a weak D match, TRBD1 (5 bases). Germline loops: CDR1 LGHDT, CDR2 YNNKEL (reference sequence). V was pared by 5 bases and J by 5 bases, with 12 bases between. This CDR3 comprises 13 residues. This CDR3 is CASSLGRGTEAFF. The CDR3 DNA follows: TGTGCCAGCAGCTTGGGACGGGGGACTGAAGCTTTCTTT.

The chain has TRBV3-1 (or the pseudogene TRBV3-2) and TRBJ1-2, with TRBD1 as a possible D gene (5 bases). The CDR3 consists of 14 residues. Germline CDR1 reads LGHDT; CDR2 reads YNNKEL (reference sequence). With 0 bases removed from V and 6 bases from J, the gap between germline ends came to 11 bases. The CDR3 bases are TGTGCCAGCAGCCAAGATCCAGGGAGGGATGGCTACACCTTC. Its translation is CASSQDPGRDGYTF.

V gene TRBV5-5 combines with J gene TRBJ2-7, with D possibly TRBD1 on 6 matching bases. This CDR3 contains 13 residues. CDR1 is SGHKS and CDR2 is YYEKEE in the germline V gene (reference sequence). V was shortened by 4 bases and J by 4 bases, with 12 bases between the two germline ends. The CDR3 coding sequence is TGTGCCAGCAGCCGGGACACGAGATACGAGCAGTACGTC. This translates into CASSRDTRYEQYV.

The chain is built from TRBV15 and TRBJ1-2; 10 positions agree with TRBD1. V trimming: 2 bases; J trimming: 7 bases; junction bases outside the gene matches: 7. CDR3 length: 15 amino acids. From germline, CDR1 is LNHNV and CDR2 YYDKDF (reference sequence). The CDR3 region has the DNA TGTGCCACCAGCAGAAACCTGGGACAGGGGTTTGGCTACACCTTC. As protein: CATSRNLGQGFGYTF.

The chain links TRBV6-2 or TRBV6-3 to TRBJ2-1; 7 positions agree with TRBD2. Germline V gene data show CDR1 as MNHEY and CDR2 as SVGEGT. There are 16 residues in the CDR3. J was trimmed by 0 bases and V by 4 bases; bases with no gene match: 6. The CDR3 bases are TGTGCCAGCAGTTCTCCCCGCGGGGGCTCCTACAATGAGCAGTTCTTC. Its translation is CASSSPRGGSYNEQFF.

The chain couples TRBV21-1 to TRBJ2-7; TRBD1 is taken as the D call from the table, unchecked against the DNA. TRBV21-1 is a listed pseudogene. The CDR3 covers 19 residues. The CDR3 DNA follows: TGTGCCAGCAGCAAAAGGGGAAGACGAGTAGTTAGGAGCTCCTACGAGCAGTACGTC. It codes for CASSKRGRRVVRSSYEQYV.

The chain joins TRBV5-8 to TRBJ2-1; D gene unclear. This CDR3 is built from 15 residues. Germline assignment: CDR1 SGHTS and CDR2 YDEGEE. Trimming shortened V by 0 bases and J by 2 bases, and 9 bases separated the two germline ends. The CDR3 is CASSLGQVPYNEQFF. As DNA, the CDR3 is TGTGCCAGCAGCTTGGGTCAGGTCCCCTACAATGAGCAGTTCTTC.

The V gene is TRBV6-5, the J gene TRBJ1-1, with 9 bases identical to TRBD1. Unmatched junction bases numbered 8, after V lost 6 bases and J lost 6 bases. Germline assignment: CDR1 MNHEY and CDR2 SVGAGI. This CDR3 is 14 amino acids long. The CDR3: CASRYGTGFSEAFF. CDR3 nucleotides: TGTGCCAGCAGGTACGGGACAGGGTTTTCTGAAGCTTTCTTT.

J is TRBJ1-4 and V is TRBV5-8, with 7 bases aligning to TRBD1. Germline values: CDR1 SGHTS, CDR2 YDEGEE. Germline trimming cut 4 bases from V and 6 bases from J; bases unmatched to any gene: 6. The CDR3 extends over 14 amino acids. The CDR3: CASSPRQGYEKLFF. The CDR3, as DNA: TGTGCCAGCAGCCCCCGACAGGGTTATGAAAAACTGTTTTTT.

This chain uses TRBV7-9 with TRBJ1-3; no reliable D call. V was pared by 3 bases and J by 0 bases, with 9 bases between. The CDR3 is made up of 15 amino acids. CDR1 and CDR2 from the germline V gene are SEHNR and FQNEAQ (reference sequence). Here the CDR3 DNA reads TGTGCCAGCAGCTTCGCAGGCTTCTCTGGAAACACCATATATTTT. As protein: CASSFAGFSGNTIYF.

The J gene is TRBJ2-7, the V gene TRBV10-3; D may be TRBD1 (7 bases). Between the trimmed V and J ends, which lost 9 bases and 2 bases, there was a span of 17 bases. Germline CDR1 and CDR2: ENHRY and SYGVKD. The CDR3 totals 14 residues. CDR3 DNA: TGTGCCATAGCTTCAGGGGGGAGGACCTACGAGCAGTACGTC. This translates into CAIASGGRTYEQYV.

This chain links TRBV3-1 (or the pseudogene TRBV3-2) with TRBJ2-3, with TRBD1 matching over 8 bases. Germline values: CDR1 LGHDT, CDR2 YNNKEL (reference sequence). The CDR3 runs to 17 residues. Losses at the gene ends were 5 bases for V and 2 bases for J; bases not matched to a gene: 12. As DNA, the CDR3 is TGTGCCAGCAGCGACCTACAGGGGGGTATAATCACAGATACGCAGTATTTT. Encoded protein: CASSDLQGGIITDTQYF.

The J gene is TRBJ2-3, the V gene TRBV5-1; D uncertain. This CDR3 spans 15 amino acids. Per the germline V gene, CDR1 is SGHRS and CDR2 is YFSETQ. V lost 0 bases and J lost 0, with 8 bases in between. The DNA for the CDR3 is TGCGCCAGCAGCTTGGACCTAGGTAGCACAGATACGCAGTATTTT. Translated, it gives CASSLDLGSTDTQYF.

This clone was observed once. The chain joins TRBV12-3 or TRBV12-4 to TRBJ1-1; TRBD1 is a possible D gene (6 bases). V lost 4 bases, J lost 4 bases, and 7 bases lay in between. This CDR3 comprises 12 residues. This CDR3 reads CASSYRVTEAFF. In nucleotides, the CDR3 is TGTGCCAGCAGTTACAGGGTCACTGAAGCTTTCTTT.

This clone occurred a few times. The rearrangement joins TRBV2 to TRBJ2-7, with 9 bases lining up with TRBD1. V gave up 6 bases and J gave up 3 bases; unmatched junction bases: 6. This CDR3 region has 14 residues. Germline CDR1 is SNHLY and CDR2 is FYNNEI. DNA of the CDR3: TGTGCCAGCAGCCGGAGGGGACAGGGCTACGAGCAGTACGTC. Its protein product is CASSRRGQGYEQYV.

This clone was counted between two and nine times. V is TRBV3-1 (or the pseudogene TRBV3-2) and J is TRBJ1-4; D unresolved. Trimming removed 0 bases from V and 7 bases from J, with 18 bases in between. Germline CDR1 and CDR2: LGHDT and YNNKEL (reference sequence). CDR3 size: 17 residues. The CDR3 region is CASSQERSGAIREKLFF. The CDR3 DNA follows: TGTGCCAGCAGCCAAGAACGGTCGGGAGCCATCCGTGAAAAACTGTTTTTT.

A few counts support this clone. The chain employs TRBV2 and TRBJ1-3; maybe TRBD1 (5 bases). The ends were cut back, 7 bases at V and 4 bases at J, with 14 bases in the middle. The V gene's germline CDR1 is SNHLY and CDR2 FYNNEI. The CDR3 length is 14 residues. The CDR3 loop is CASTIRGAGNTIYF. For the CDR3, the DNA is TGTGCCAGCACCATCCGCGGGGCCGGAAACACCATATATTTT.